This is a list of T cell receptor beta chains from one sample in a study of OX40 agonist ivuxolimab in advanced cancers. Sequenced by immunoSEQ multiplex PCR; TCRdb stores in-frame clones only, minus some. The data show around 25,000 clones, around 83% seen once. The sample was CD4+ or CD8+ T cells sorted from blood, taken in a trial of the OX40 agonist ivuxolimab. The origin of the receptors is an adult with an advanced solid tumor such as melanoma, head and neck, liver or kidney cancer. CDR3s include the opening cysteine and the closing phenylalanine or tryptophan. D genes are given only for firm matches. Some rows mark clone size as missing; the rest say once, few, many or name a class of expanded clone.

>TRBV7-3|NA|14|TRBJ1-6|NA
CASSLGPYNSPLHF
TGTGCCAGCAGCTTAGGCCCCTATAATTCACCCCTCCACTTT
>TRBV9|TRBD1|17|TRBJ1-2|NA
CASSVGFGQVPNYGYTF
TGTGCCAGCAGCGTAGGTTTCGGACAGGTTCCTAACTATGGCTACACCTTC
>TRBV5-1|NA|15|TRBJ1-4|NA
CASSRNRATNEKLFF
TGCGCCAGCAGCAGAAACCGTGCAACTAATGAAAAACTGTTTTTT
>TRBV7-3|TRBD2|19|TRBJ2-1|NA
CASSSATGLAGESYNEQFF
TGTGCCAGCAGCTCTGCTACGGGACTAGCGGGAGAGTCCTACAATGAGCAGTTCTTC
>TRBV29-1|NA|12|TRBJ2-5|NA
CSVSLVQETQYF
TGCAGCGTCTCTTTGGTCCAAGAGACCCAGTACTTC
>TRBV14|NA|18|TRBJ2-3|NA
CASSQGRGSPSYIHTQYF
TGTGCCAGCAGCCAAGGACGGGGGTCCCCCTCTTATATCCATACGCAGTATTTT
>TRBV5-1|NA|15|TRBJ2-7|NA
CASSLGVVGSYEQYF
TGCGCCAGCAGCTTGGGAGTGGTCGGTTCCTACGAGCAGTACTTC
>TRBV19|TRBD1|15|TRBJ1-1|few
CASSLDRVVNTEAFF
TGTGCCAGTAGTCTAGACAGGGTGGTGAACACTGAAGCTTTCTTT
>TRBV10-3|TRBD2|16|TRBJ2-1|NA
CAISETASGVYNEQFF
TGTGCCATCAGTGAGACCGCTAGCGGGGTCTACAATGAGCAGTTCTTC
>TRBV14|NA|13|TRBJ2-5|NA
CASSQDMGETQYF
TGTGCCAGCAGCCAAGATATGGGCGAGACCCAGTACTTC
>TRBV27|TRBD2|16|TRBJ2-1|NA
CASRKPGLAPVNEQFF
TGTGCCAGCAGAAAACCGGGACTAGCGCCCGTCAATGAGCAGTTCTTC
>TRBV6-5|NA|14|TRBJ1-1|NA
CASTTPMGGGEAFF
TGTGCCAGCACCACACCCATGGGGGGAGGTGAAGCTTTCTTT
>TRBV5-1|NA|14|TRBJ2-7|once
CASSLDGRVNEQYF
TGCGCCAGCAGCTTGGACGGCAGGGTGAACGAGCAGTACTTC
>TRBV7-8|NA|14|TRBJ1-3|NA
CASSFGEAGNTIYF
TGTGCCAGCAGCTTCGGAGAAGCTGGGAACACCATATATTTT
>TRBV18|NA|15|TRBJ2-7|NA
CASSPQGSTSYEQYF
TGTGCCAGCTCGCCACAGGGCTCGACCTCCTACGAGCAGTACTTC
>TRBV11-2|NA|14|TRBJ2-5|NA
CASSPTRGQETQYF
TGTGCCAGCAGCCCTACCCGAGGGCAAGAGACCCAGTACTTC
>TRBV4-1|TRBD2|18|TRBJ2-2|NA
CASSRIGLAGMNTGELFF
TGCGCCAGCAGCCGAATCGGACTAGCGGGGATGAACACCGGGGAGCTGTTTTTT
>TRBV6-1|TRBD1|17|TRBJ1-1|NA
CASSGRLQGGRDTEAFF
TGTGCCAGCAGTGGCCGGCTACAGGGGGGTAGGGACACTGAAGCTTTCTTT
>TRBV5-1|NA|14|TRBJ1-1|NA
CASSQTQGATEAFF
TGCGCCAGCAGCCAAACTCAGGGAGCCACTGAAGCTTTCTTT
>TRBV5-6|NA|13|TRBJ1-2|NA
CASRKPSNYGYTF
TGTGCCAGCAGAAAACCGTCCAACTATGGCTACACCTTC
>TRBV19|TRBD2|14|TRBJ2-3|NA
CASSPGLETDTQYF
TGTGCCAGTAGTCCGGGACTAGAAACAGATACGCAGTATTTT
>TRBV18|NA|15|TRBJ2-3|NA
CASSPGTSGVDTQYF
TGTGCCAGCTCACCAGGGACATCGGGCGTAGATACGCAGTATTTT
>TRBV11-3|NA|13|TRBJ2-1|NA
CASSTQGGNEQFF
TGTGCCAGCAGCACTCAAGGGGGCAATGAGCAGTTCTTC
>TRBV6-5|NA|15|TRBJ1-2|once
CASRHHLGGQDGYTF
TGTGCCAGCAGACATCATCTAGGGGGGCAAGATGGCTACACCTTC
>TRBV7-2|NA|15|TRBJ2-7|NA
CASSYRDSGSYEQYF
TGTGCCAGCAGCTACCGGGACAGCGGGTCCTACGAGCAGTACTTC
>TRBV7-9|NA|14|TRBJ1-5|NA
CASSFGGGDQPQHF
TGTGCCAGCAGCTTCGGAGGTGGCGATCAGCCCCAGCATTTT
>TRBV7-2|NA|16|TRBJ2-3|NA
CASSLRPSSTTDTQYF
TGTGCCAGCAGCTTACGGCCTAGCAGTACCACAGATACGCAGTATTTT
>TRBV4-2|NA|17|TRBJ2-1|NA
CASSQDAPTSSYNEQFF
TGTGCCAGCAGCCAAGACGCCCCAACTAGCTCCTACAATGAGCAGTTCTTC
>TRBV6-5|NA|15|TRBJ1-1|NA
CASSYSSASNTEAFF
TGTGCCAGCAGTTACTCGTCTGCCTCGAACACTGAAGCTTTCTTT
>TRBV6-5|TRBD1|14|TRBJ2-7|NA
CASRRTGDLREQYF
TGTGCCAGCAGGAGGACAGGGGATCTTCGCGAGCAGTACTTC
>TRBV2|NA|15|TRBJ1-3|NA
CASSPRATSGNTIYF
TGTGCCAGCAGTCCCAGGGCCACCTCTGGAAACACCATATATTTT
>TRBV5-1|TRBD1|15|TRBJ2-2|NA
CASSLSDYRGDQLFF
TGCGCCAGCAGCTTGTCCGACTACAGGGGGGATCAGCTGTTTTTT
>TRBV7-9|TRBD1|14|TRBJ2-7|NA
CASSKQGSSYEQYF
TGTGCCAGCAGCAAACAGGGGAGCTCCTACGAGCAGTACTTC
>TRBV6-6|NA|13|TRBJ1-1|NA
CASSYALAAEAFF
TGTGCCAGCAGTTACGCTTTAGCCGCTGAAGCTTTCTTT
>TRBV9|NA|15|TRBJ2-5|NA
CASSVGGGGGETQYF
TGTGCCAGCAGCGTAGGAGGGGGGGGCGGAGAGACCCAGTACTTC
>TRBV7-3|NA|13|TRBJ2-1|NA
CASSLSTANEQFF
TGTGCCAGCAGCTTAAGTACAGCGAATGAGCAGTTCTTC
>TRBV9|TRBD2|14|TRBJ2-5|NA
CASSVGGGRETQYF
TGTGCCAGCAGCGTAGGGGGGGGTCGCGAGACCCAGTACTTC
>TRBV5-1|NA|12|TRBJ2-3|NA
CASSRSTDTQYF
TGCGCCAGCAGCCGAAGCACAGATACGCAGTATTTT
>TRBV6-6|NA|12|TRBJ2-7|NA
CASSYTPGEQYF
TGTGCCAGCAGTTACACCCCTGGCGAGCAGTACTTC
>TRBV10-3|NA|14|TRBJ1-5|NA
CAISSQADNQPQHF
TGTGCCATCAGTAGCCAGGCTGACAATCAGCCCCAGCATTTT
>TRBV11-2|NA|12|TRBJ2-3|few
CASSLDRDTQYF
TGTGCCAGCAGCTTAGATCGAGATACGCAGTATTTT
>TRBV5-8|TRBD1|15|TRBJ2-2|NA
CASSSQGHSTGELFF
TGTGCCAGCAGCTCACAGGGGCATAGCACCGGGGAGCTGTTTTTT
>TRBV6-1|NA|14|TRBJ1-3|NA
CASSEGGLGNTIYF
TGTGCCAGCAGTGAGGGGGGGCTCGGAAACACCATATATTTT
>TRBV6-6|NA|15|TRBJ1-2|NA
CASSAERGWSYGYTF
TGTGCCAGCAGCGCGGAAAGAGGCTGGTCCTATGGCTACACCTTC
>TRBV4-3|NA|16|TRBJ2-7|NA
CASSQDWTPGAYEQYF
TGCGCCAGCAGCCAAGATTGGACCCCCGGGGCCTACGAGCAGTACTTC
>TRBV15|TRBD2|16|TRBJ2-3|NA
CASQRASGGARNTQYF
TGTGCCTCACAGCGAGCTAGCGGGGGGGCTCGGAATACGCAGTATTTT
>TRBV7-9|NA|13|TRBJ2-1|NA
CASSLEGSHEQFF
TGTGCCAGCAGCTTAGAGGGATCGCATGAGCAGTTCTTC
>TRBV6-5|NA|13|TRBJ2-5|NA
CASRSPPGQEQYF
TGTGCCAGCAGGTCACCTCCGGGACAAGAGCAGTACTTC
>TRBV4-3|NA|13|TRBJ1-2|NA
CASSQDNNYGYTF
TGCGCCAGCAGCCAAGATAACAACTATGGCTACACCTTC
>TRBV5-1|NA|13|TRBJ2-5|NA
CASSFRGQETQYF
TGCGCCAGCAGCTTCAGAGGGCAAGAGACCCAGTACTTC
>TRBV7-2|NA|16|TRBJ1-5|NA
CASSLGPRAYNQPQHF
TGTGCCAGCAGCTTAGGTCCCAGGGCCTACAATCAGCCCCAGCATTTT
>TRBV6-1|NA|15|TRBJ1-4|NA
CASSGTAPVNEKLFF
TGTGCCAGCAGTGGAACAGCTCCGGTTAATGAAAAACTGTTTTTT
>TRBV5-1|NA|12|TRBJ1-1|NA
CASRTVNTEAFF
TGCGCCAGCAGAACCGTGAACACTGAAGCTTTCTTT
>TRBV18|TRBD1|15|TRBJ2-1|NA
CASSPKRTGYNEQFF
TGTGCCAGCTCACCGAAACGGACAGGATACAATGAGCAGTTCTTC